A selection of T cell receptor beta chains follows, all from one sample in a study of beta chain features in type 1 diabetes. This table comes from immunoSEQ multiplex PCR, and its TCRdb copy is limited to in-frame clones, with some not included. The sample records 900,000 or so clones, roughly 17% being singletons. The sample consisted of naive CD4+ T cells from blood. The source is a woman aged 18-35 years in good health. Each CDR3 is given with its conserved first and last residue. The D gene is left open where the match is weak. Only some rows state a clone size, as once, few, many or a class for expanded clones.

>TRBJ2-7|TRBD2|few|17|TRBV6-1
TGTGCCAGCAGTGAATCAGCCCCTAGCGGGACCCACATCAAGCAGTACTTC
CASSESAPSGTHIKQYF
>TRBJ1-1|TRBD1|-|14|TRBV7-9
TGTGCCAGCAGAGTGCAGGGGGGGAACACTGAAGCTTTCTTT
CASRVQGGNTEAFF
>TRBJ2-1|TRBD1|-|14|TRBV6-5
TGTGCCAGCAGCTTGGGACAGGCCTACAATGAGCAGTTCTTC
CASSLGQAYNEQFF
>TRBJ2-4|-|-|15|TRBV2
TGTGCCAGCAGTCCAAGAGGTCTAGCCAAAAACATTCAGTACTTC
CASSPRGLAKNIQYF
>TRBJ2-7|TRBD2|-|16|TRBV5-1
TGCGCCAGCAGCTCGCCGCTAGCGGGAGGGTTGTACGAGCAGTACTTC
CASSSPLAGGLYEQYF
>TRBJ2-7|-|-|15|TRBV5-8
TGTGCCAGCAGCTTGGTAGTGCGGGGGCTCTACGAGCAGTACTTC
CASSLVVRGLYEQYF
>TRBJ1-5|-|few|14|TRBV19
TGTGCCAGTAGTATAAATCTTGCAGATACGCCCCAGCATTTT
CASSINLADTPQHF
>TRBJ1-5|-|few|15|TRBV28
TGTGCCAGCAGTCGCCCCGACAGGCTCAATCAGCCCCAGCATTTT
CASSRPDRLNQPQHF
>TRBJ2-3|-|few|14|TRBV18
TGTGCCAGCTCACCACAGGGGCTCACAGATACGCAGTATTTT
CASSPQGLTDTQYF
>TRBJ1-1|-|few|14|TRBV6-5
TGTGCCAGCAGTTACTCGAGCAGGGTTGCTGAAGCTTTCTTT
CASSYSSRVAEAFF
>TRBJ1-2|TRBD1|few|16|TRBV25-1
TGTGCCAGCAGTGAACGGGGGACAGCTGCTAACTATGGCTACACCTTC
CASSERGTAANYGYTF
>TRBJ1-2|TRBD1|few|12|TRBV7-9
TGTGCCAGCAGCCGGGACAGGCAAGGCTACACCTTC
CASSRDRQGYTF
>TRBJ1-4|-|-|16|TRBV14
TGTGCCAGCAGCCAAGAGACGACAACAACTAATGAAAAACTGTTTTTT
CASSQETTTTNEKLFF
>TRBJ2-3|-|-|14|TRBV5-1
TGCGCCAGCGGCGACGGGATGGGCGCAGATACGCAGTATTTT
CASGDGMGADTQYF
>TRBJ2-1|-|-|15|TRBV5-4
TGTGCCAGCAGCTTGGATCCTAGTTTTTACAATGAGCAGTTCTTC
CASSLDPSFYNEQFF
>TRBJ2-1|-|few|10|TRBV6-1
TGTGCCAGCATGGGATGGGAGCAGTTCTTC
CASMGWEQFF
>TRBJ1-2|-|few|13|TRBV5-8
TGTGCCAGCAGCTTGGCCCGCCTCTATGGCTACACCTTC
CASSLARLYGYTF
>TRBJ2-3|-|few|14|TRBV5-4
TGTGCCAGCAGCTTGGCGGGAGTTAGGGATACGCAGTATTTT
CASSLAGVRDTQYF
>TRBJ2-3|TRBD2|few|15|TRBV7-2
TGTGCCAGCAGCTTATTCGGGACTAGTCTGGATACGCAGTATTTT
CASSLFGTSLDTQYF
>TRBJ1-1|-|few|13|TRBV27
TGTGCCAGTTCCACGAGAACGCCTCAAGAAGCTTTCTTT
CASSTRTPQEAFF
>TRBJ2-2|TRBD1|few|15|TRBV28
TGTGCCAGCAGTTCCTCCGGGACAGGAGCCGGGGAGCTGTTTTTT
CASSSSGTGAGELFF
>TRBJ2-7|-|few|14|TRBV18
TGTGCCAGCTCACGTGGATTAAACTCCTACGAGCAGTACTTC
CASSRGLNSYEQYF
>TRBJ2-3|TRBD2|few|15|TRBV2
TGTGCCAGCAGGGTAGCGGGAGGCAACACAGATACGCAGTATTTT
CASRVAGGNTDTQYF
>TRBJ2-1|TRBD1|few|16|TRBV6-4
TGTGCCAGCAGTGACACCCCGGGACAGCCCTACAATGAGCAGTTCTTC
CASSDTPGQPYNEQFF
>TRBJ2-1|-|few|11|TRBV2
TGTGCCAGCAGTGAAGAGAATGAGCAGTTCTTC
CASSEENEQFF
>TRBJ1-2|-|few|14|TRBV19
TGTGCCAGTAGTATAGCTGTACAGATCTATGGCTACACCTTC
CASSIAVQIYGYTF
>TRBJ1-5|-|-|15|TRBV16
TGTGCCAGCAGTCTTTTCGGGACGAGCAATCAGCCCCAGCATTTT
CASSLFGTSNQPQHF
>TRBJ1-1|-|-|15|TRBV12-5
TGTGCTAGTGCCCCGGCAGGCCGGGGTAACACTGAAGCTTTCTTT
CASAPAGRGNTEAFF
>TRBJ1-2|-|-|15|TRBV7-9
TGTGCCAGCAGCTTAGACAGTCCGTTGGTTTATGGCTACACCTTC
CASSLDSPLVYGYTF
>TRBJ2-7|TRBD2|few|15|TRBV6-5
TGTGCCAGCAGTGTTAGCGGGAGAGCCTCCTACGAGCAGTACTTC
CASSVSGRASYEQYF
>TRBJ2-5|-|-|13|TRBV28
TGTGCCAGCAGCATTGGGGCATTGGAGACCCAGTACTTC
CASSIGALETQYF
>TRBJ1-5|-|-|16|TRBV7-8
TGTGCCAGCAGCTTAGCGTCCCTAAATAGCAATCAGCCCCAGCATTTT
CASSLASLNSNQPQHF
>TRBJ2-7|TRBD2|-|15|TRBV28
TGTGCCAGCAGTAGTGGACTAGCGGTACCCTACGAGCAGTACTTC
CASSSGLAVPYEQYF
>TRBJ2-1|-|few|14|TRBV9
TGTGCCAGCAGCCCAGGGACTGCCCTCTCTGAGCAGTTCTTC
CASSPGTALSEQFF
>TRBJ2-7|-|-|13|TRBV2
TGTGCCAGCAGCCCGGGGCTAGCCAGCGAGCAGTACTTC
CASSPGLASEQYF
>TRBJ1-4|-|-|13|TRBV7-8
TGTGCCAGCAGCTTTGGAAGCAATGAAAAACTGTTTTTT
CASSFGSNEKLFF
>TRBJ2-7|TRBD2|few|15|TRBV6-6
TGTGCCAGCAGCCGTGGGGGGGAGGGCGGATACGAGCAGTACTTC
CASSRGGEGGYEQYF
>TRBJ2-1|TRBD2|-|16|TRBV7-9
TGTGCCAGCAGCTGGGGACTAGCGGGGGATTACAATGAGCAGTTCTTC
CASSWGLAGDYNEQFF